The entry that follows covers one T cell receptor beta chain sequence. The sample is drawn from a study of T cell responses to AZD1222 COVID-19 vaccine. Across the study: Timing groups of about 4 and about 12 weeks for second doses were pooled.

Produced via immunoSEQ multiplex PCR; TCRdb's table is partial and in-frame only. This table has 150,000 to 200,000 clones, 88% appearing once. The material sequenced was peripheral blood, taken on day 0 of AZD1222 vaccination. The sequence was collected from an adult in good health.

The CDR3 loop reads CSADRVEMNTEAFF. In nucleotides, the CDR3 is TGCAGCGCAGACAGGGTAGAGATGAACACTGAAGCTTTCTTT. V usage is TRBV29-1 and J usage is TRBJ1-1, with 7 bases fitting TRBD1. Germline CDR1 is SQVTM and CDR2 is ANQGSEA. There are 14 residues in the CDR3. The V and J ends lost 7 bases and 0 bases, in that order; junction bases with no gene match: 8.